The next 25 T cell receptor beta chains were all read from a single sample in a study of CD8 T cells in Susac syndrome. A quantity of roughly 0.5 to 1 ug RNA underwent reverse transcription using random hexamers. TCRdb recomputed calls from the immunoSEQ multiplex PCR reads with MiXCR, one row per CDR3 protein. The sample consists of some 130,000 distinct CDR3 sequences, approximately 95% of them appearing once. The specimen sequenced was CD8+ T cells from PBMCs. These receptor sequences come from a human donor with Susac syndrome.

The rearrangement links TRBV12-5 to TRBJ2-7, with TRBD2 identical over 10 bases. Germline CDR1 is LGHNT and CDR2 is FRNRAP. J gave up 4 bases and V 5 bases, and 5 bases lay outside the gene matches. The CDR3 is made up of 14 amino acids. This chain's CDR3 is CASGPRTSGYEQYF. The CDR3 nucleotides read TGTGCTAGTGGTCCAAGGACTAGCGGTTACGAGCAGTACTTC.

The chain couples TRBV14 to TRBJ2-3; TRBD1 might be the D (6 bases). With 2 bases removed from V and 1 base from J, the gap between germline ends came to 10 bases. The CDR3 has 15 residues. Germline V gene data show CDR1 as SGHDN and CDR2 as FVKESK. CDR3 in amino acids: CASSQNWGRTDTQYF. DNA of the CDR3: TGTGCCAGCAGCCAAAATTGGGGGCGCACAGATACGCAGTATTTT.

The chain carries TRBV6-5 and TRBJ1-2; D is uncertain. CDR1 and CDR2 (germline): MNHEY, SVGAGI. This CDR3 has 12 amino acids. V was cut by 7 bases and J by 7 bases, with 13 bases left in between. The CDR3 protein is CASTLQGGGYTF. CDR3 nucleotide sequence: TGTGCCAGCACCCTTCAAGGTGGTGGCTACACCTTC.

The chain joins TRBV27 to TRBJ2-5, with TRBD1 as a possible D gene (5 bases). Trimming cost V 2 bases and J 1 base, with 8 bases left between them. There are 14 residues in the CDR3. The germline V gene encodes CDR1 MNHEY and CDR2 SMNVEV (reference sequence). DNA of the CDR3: TGTGCCAGCAGTTTACTAGGGGTCCAAGAGACCCAGTACTTC. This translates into CASSLLGVQETQYF.

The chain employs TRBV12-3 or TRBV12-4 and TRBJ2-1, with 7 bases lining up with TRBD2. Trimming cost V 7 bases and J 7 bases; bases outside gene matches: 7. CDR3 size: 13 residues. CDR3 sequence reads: CASMGAGWNEQFF. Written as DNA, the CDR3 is TGTGCCAGCATGGGAGCGGGGTGGAATGAGCAGTTCTTC.

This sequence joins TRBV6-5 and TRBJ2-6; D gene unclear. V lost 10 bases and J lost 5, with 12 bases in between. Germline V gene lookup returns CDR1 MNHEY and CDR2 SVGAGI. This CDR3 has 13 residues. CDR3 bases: TGTGCCACCCATGGAGATAGGGCCAACGTCCTGACTTTC. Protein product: CATHGDRANVLTF.

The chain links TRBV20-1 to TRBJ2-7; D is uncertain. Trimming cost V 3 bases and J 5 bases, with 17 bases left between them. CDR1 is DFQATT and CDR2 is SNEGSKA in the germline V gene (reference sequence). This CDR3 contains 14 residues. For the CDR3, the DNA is TGCAGTGCTAGTAACCTTTTCCCTCCCGACGAGCAGTACTTC. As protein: CSASNLFPPDEQYF.

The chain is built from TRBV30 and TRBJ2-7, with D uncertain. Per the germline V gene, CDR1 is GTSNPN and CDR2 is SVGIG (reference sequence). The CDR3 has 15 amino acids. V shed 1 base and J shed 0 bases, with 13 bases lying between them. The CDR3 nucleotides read TGTGCCTGGAGTGCCCCCGCCGCTTACTCCTACGAGCAGTACTTC. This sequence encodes CAWSAPAAYSYEQYF.

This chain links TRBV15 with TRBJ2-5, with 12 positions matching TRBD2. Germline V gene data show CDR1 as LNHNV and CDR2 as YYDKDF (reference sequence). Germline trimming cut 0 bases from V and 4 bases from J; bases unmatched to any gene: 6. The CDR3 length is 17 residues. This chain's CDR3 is CATSRDPPGLAGETQYF. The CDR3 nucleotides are TGTGCCACCAGCAGAGATCCCCCGGGACTAGCGGGAGAGACCCAGTACTTC.

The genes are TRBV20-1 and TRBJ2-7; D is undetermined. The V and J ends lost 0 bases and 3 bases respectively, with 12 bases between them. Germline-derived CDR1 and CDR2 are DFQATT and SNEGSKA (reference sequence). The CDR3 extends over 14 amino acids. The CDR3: CSARDRQEYYEQYF. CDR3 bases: TGCAGTGCTAGAGATCGGCAGGAATACTACGAGCAGTACTTC.

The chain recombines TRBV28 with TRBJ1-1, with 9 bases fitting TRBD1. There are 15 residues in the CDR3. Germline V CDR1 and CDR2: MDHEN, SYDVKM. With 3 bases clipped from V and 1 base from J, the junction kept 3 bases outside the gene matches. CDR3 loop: CASSFPGQGNTEAFF. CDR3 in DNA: TGTGCCAGCAGTTTCCCGGGACAGGGGAACACTGAAGCTTTCTTT.

In DNA, the CDR3 is TGCAGCGTTGTCTTGCTAGCGGGAGCCACAGATACGCAGTATTTT. This translates into CSVVLLAGATDTQYF. The gene calls are TRBV29-1 and TRBJ2-3, with 10 bases lining up with TRBD2. The CDR3 has 15 amino acids. Trimming took 4 bases from V and 2 from J; bases not matched to a gene: 6. The germline gives CDR1 SQVTM, CDR2 ANQGSEA.

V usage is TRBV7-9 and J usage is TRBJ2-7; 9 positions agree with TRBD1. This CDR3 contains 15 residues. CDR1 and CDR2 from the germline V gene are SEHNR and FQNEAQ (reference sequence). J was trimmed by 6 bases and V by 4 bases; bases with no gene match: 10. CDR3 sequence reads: CASSWDRDRVREQYF. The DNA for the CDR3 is TGTGCCAGCAGCTGGGACCGGGACAGGGTTCGCGAGCAGTACTTC.

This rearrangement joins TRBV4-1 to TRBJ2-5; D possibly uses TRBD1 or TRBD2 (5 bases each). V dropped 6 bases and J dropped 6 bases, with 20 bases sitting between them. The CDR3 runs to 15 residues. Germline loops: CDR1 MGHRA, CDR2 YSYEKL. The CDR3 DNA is TGCGCCAGCAGTGAGGGGATAGCCCTCCAGCAGACCCAGTACTTC. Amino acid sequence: CASSEGIALQQTQYF.

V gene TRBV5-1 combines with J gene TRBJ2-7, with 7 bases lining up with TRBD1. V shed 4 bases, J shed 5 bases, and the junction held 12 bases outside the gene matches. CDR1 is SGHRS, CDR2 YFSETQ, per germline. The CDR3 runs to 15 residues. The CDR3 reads CASSLRDSDNHEQYF. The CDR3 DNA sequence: TGCGCCAGCAGCCTCCGGGACAGTGATAACCACGAGCAGTACTTC.

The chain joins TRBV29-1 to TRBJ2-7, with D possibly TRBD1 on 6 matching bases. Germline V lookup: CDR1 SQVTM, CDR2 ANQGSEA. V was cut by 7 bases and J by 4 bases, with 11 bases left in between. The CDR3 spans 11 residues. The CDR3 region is CSALGGYEQYF. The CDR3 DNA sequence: TGCAGCGCCTTAGGGGGTTACGAGCAGTACTTC.

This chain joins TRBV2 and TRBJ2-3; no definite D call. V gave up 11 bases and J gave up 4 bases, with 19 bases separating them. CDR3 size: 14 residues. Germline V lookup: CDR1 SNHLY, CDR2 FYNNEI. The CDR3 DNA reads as TGTGCCGCCCTGGGCGTTTACGCCTCAGATACGCAGTATTTT. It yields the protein CAALGVYASDTQYF.

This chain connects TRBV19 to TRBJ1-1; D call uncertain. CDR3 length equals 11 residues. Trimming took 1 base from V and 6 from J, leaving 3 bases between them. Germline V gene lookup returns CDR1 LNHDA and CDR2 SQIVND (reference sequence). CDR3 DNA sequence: TGTGCCAGTAGTATAGGGGCTGAAGCTTTCTTT. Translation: CASSIGAEAFF.

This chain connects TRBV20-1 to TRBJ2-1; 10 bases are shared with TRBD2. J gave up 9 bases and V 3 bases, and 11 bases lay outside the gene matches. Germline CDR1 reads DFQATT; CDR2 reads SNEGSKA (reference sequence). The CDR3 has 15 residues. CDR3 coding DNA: TGCAGTGCTAGCACGGTCGGGCTAGCGGGAGTTGAGCAGTTCTTC. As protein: CSASTVGLAGVEQFF.

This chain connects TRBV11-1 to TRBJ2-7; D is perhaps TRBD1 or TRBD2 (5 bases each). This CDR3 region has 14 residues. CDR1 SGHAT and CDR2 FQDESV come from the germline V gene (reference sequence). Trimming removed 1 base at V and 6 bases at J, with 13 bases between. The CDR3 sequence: CASSLDKGPLEQYF. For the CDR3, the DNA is TGTGCCAGCAGCTTAGACAAGGGACCCCTCGAGCAGTACTTC.

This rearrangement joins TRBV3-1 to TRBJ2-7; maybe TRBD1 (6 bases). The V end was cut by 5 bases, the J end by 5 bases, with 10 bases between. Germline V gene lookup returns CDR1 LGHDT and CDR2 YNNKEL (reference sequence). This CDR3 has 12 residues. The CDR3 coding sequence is TGTGCCAGCAGCAAAACAGGGAACGAGCAGTACTTC. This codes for CASSKTGNEQYF.

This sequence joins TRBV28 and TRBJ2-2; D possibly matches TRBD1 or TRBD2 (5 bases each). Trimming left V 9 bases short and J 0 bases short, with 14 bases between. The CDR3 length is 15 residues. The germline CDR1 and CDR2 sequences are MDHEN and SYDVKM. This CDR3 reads CASQPGPTNTGELFF. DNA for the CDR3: TGTGCCAGTCAGCCGGGACCGACGAACACCGGGGAGCTGTTTTTT.

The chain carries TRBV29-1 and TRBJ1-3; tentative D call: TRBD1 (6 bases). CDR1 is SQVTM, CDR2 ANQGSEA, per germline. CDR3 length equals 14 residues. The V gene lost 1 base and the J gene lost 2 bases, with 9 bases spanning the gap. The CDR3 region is CSVEAGATGNTIYF. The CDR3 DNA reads TGCAGCGTTGAAGCGGGGGCTACTGGAAACACCATATATTTT.

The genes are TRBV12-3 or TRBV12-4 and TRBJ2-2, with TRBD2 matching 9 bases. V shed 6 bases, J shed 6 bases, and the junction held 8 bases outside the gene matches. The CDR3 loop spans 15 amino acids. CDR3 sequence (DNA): TGTGCCAGCAGCCCCGGGACTAGCCGGTCCGGGGAGCTGTTTTTT. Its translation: CASSPGTSRSGELFF.

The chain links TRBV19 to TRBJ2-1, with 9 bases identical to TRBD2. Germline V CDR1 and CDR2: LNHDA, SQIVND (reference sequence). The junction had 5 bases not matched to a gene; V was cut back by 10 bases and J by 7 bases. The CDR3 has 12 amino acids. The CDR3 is CATLAGANEQFF. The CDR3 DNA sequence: TGTGCCACCTTAGCGGGAGCGAATGAGCAGTTCTTC.